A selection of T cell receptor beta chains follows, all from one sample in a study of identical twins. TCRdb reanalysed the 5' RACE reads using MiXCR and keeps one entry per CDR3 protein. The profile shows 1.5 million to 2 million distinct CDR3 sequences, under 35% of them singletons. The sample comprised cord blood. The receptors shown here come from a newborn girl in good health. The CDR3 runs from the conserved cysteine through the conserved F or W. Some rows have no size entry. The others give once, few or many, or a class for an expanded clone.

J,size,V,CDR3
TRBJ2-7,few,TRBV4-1,CASSQVGKQGRPSYEQYF
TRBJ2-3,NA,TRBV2,CASSPEGLPTTDTQYF
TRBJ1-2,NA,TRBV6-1,CASIRPPYISTF
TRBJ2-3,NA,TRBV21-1,CASSKDRAQDTQYF
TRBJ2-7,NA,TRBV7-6,CASSKGQVHYEQYF
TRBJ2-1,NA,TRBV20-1,CSARRLAGGNEQFF
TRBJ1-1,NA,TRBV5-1,CASSQIGWDRPLNTEAFF
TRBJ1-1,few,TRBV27,CASSSTLQGTEAFF
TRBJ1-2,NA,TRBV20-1,CSAAAASESGYTF
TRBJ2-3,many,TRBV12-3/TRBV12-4,CASSLGLAETDTQYF
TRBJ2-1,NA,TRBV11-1,CASSFSVPPLAGPGLNNEQFF
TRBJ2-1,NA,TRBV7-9,CASSLLGQVLYNEQFF
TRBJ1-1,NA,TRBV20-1,CSASRRQGITEAFF
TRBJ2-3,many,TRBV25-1,CASSVILGQGSDTQYF
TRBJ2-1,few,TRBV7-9,CAARTSGSDEQFF
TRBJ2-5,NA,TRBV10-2,CASSEVSVWETQYF
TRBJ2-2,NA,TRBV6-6,CASSYYGTGVNTGELFF
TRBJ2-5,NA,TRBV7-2,CASSHNRGGETQYF
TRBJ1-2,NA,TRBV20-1,CSARGVGGYGYTF
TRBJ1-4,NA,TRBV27,CASSLILGKDEKLFF